Shown below are 32 T cell receptor beta chains from a single sample sequenced in a study of PD-1 blockade in mismatch repair-deficient tumors. TCRdb's table, derived via immunoSEQ multiplex PCR, lists solely in-frame clones and lacks some. The repertoire holds 30,000 to 45,000 clones, about 85% seen once, with about 4% in the top ten. Here the sequenced sample was peripheral blood, taken around 75 weeks after starting pembrolizumab. The receptors here all came from an adult with mismatch repair-deficient cancer.

The J gene is TRBJ1-1, the V gene TRBV12-5; D not resolved. CDR1 and CDR2 (germline): LGHNT, FRNRAP. Trimming removed 0 bases at V and 1 base at J, with 3 bases between. This CDR3 region has 13 residues. CDR3 in amino acids: CASGLVQNTEAFF. DNA for the CDR3: TGTGCTAGTGGTTTGGTACAGAACACTGAAGCTTTCTTT.

The rearrangement joins TRBV6-1 to TRBJ1-2, with D unresolved. Trimming stripped 1 base from V and 3 bases from J, with 9 bases between. The CDR3 runs to 14 residues. CDR1 is MNHNS, CDR2 SASEGT, per germline. The CDR3 loop is CASSEGGYYYGYTF. In DNA, the CDR3 is TGTGCCAGCAGTGAAGGGGGTTACTACTATGGCTACACCTTC.

The gene calls are TRBV2 and TRBJ2-3; D is unclear. The CDR3 sequence is 10 residues long. V was cut by 8 bases and J by 4 bases, with 4 bases left in between. The germline CDR1 and CDR2 sequences are SNHLY and FYNNEI. The chain's CDR3 is CASAADTQYF. CDR3 in DNA: TGTGCCAGCGCAGCAGATACGCAGTATTTT.

The sample holds one count of this clone. V and J are TRBV20-1 and TRBJ2-1; possibly TRBD2 for D (5 bases). Germline loops: CDR1 DFQATT, CDR2 SNEGSKA (reference sequence). The CDR3 length is 11 residues. Trimming stripped 7 bases from V and 5 bases from J, with 9 bases between. This CDR3 reads CSGTLNNEQFF. The CDR3 DNA reads as TGCAGTGGGACTCTTAACAATGAGCAGTTCTTC.

The gene calls are TRBV27 and TRBJ2-7; 11 bases are a match to TRBD2. This CDR3 spans 14 amino acids. V shed 9 bases and J 2 bases; nucleotides not matched to a gene: 6. CDR1 is MNHEY, CDR2 SMNVEV, per germline (reference sequence). The CDR3 DNA follows: TGTGCCAGTCAACCTAGCGGGAGGACCTACGAGCAGTACTTC. It translates to CASQPSGRTYEQYF.

The chain employs TRBV9 and TRBJ2-1; TRBD2 agrees at 8 bases. The junction had 6 bases not matched to a gene; V was cut back by 1 base and J by 15 bases. The CDR3 loop spans 12 amino acids. Germline CDR1 reads SGDLS; CDR2 reads YYNGEE. The CDR3 bases are TGTGCCAGCAGCGTAAGTAGCGGGATCGTGTTCTTC. It translates to CASSVSSGIVFF.

The chain uses TRBV18 and TRBJ1-2; tentatively, D is TRBD1 (5 bases). Per the germline V gene, CDR1 is KGHSH and CDR2 is LQKENI. V was trimmed by 6 bases and J by 6 bases, leaving 23 bases between them. The CDR3 extends over 16 amino acids. CDR3 bases: TGTGCCAGCTCGCACGGTATGAAGGGGCAGGTCGATGGCTACACCTTC. Amino acid sequence: CASSHGMKGQVDGYTF.

This clone was seen a single time. The CDR3: CASSPPVARDTQYF. The DNA of the CDR3 is TGTGCCAGCTCACCACCCGTTGCTCGAGATACGCAGTATTTT. The chain couples TRBV18 to TRBJ2-3; D gene uncertain. V lost 0 bases to trimming and J lost 5 bases, with 9 bases between them. Germline lookup yields CDR1 KGHSH and CDR2 LQKENI. The CDR3 sequence is 14 residues long.

The genes are TRBV5-1 and TRBJ1-1, with a weak D call TRBD1 (5 bases). CDR1 is SGHRS, CDR2 YFSETQ, per germline. The CDR3 consists of 15 residues. Trimming stripped 0 bases from V and 0 bases from J, with 9 bases between. The CDR3 DNA sequence: TGCGCCAGCAGCTTGGGCGGGGACTTGAACACTGAAGCTTTCTTT. This sequence encodes CASSLGGDLNTEAFF.

This clone was seen only once. V is TRBV30 and J is TRBJ1-1, with TRBD1 identical over 11 bases. The CDR3 loop spans 17 amino acids. Germline lookup yields CDR1 GTSNPN and CDR2 SVGIG (reference sequence). The V and J ends lost 2 bases and 5 bases, in that order; junction bases with no gene match: 13. In DNA form, the CDR3 reads TGTGCCTGGAGTCCAAGGACAGGGGGCGGGTGGAGGACTGAAGCTTTCTTT. Translating it yields CAWSPRTGGGWRTEAFF.

V usage is TRBV25-1 and J usage is TRBJ2-2; 7 nucleotides align to TRBD2. The CDR3 runs 16 residues. The V and J ends lost 8 bases and 1 base, in that order; junction bases with no gene match: 10. Per germline, CDR1 MGHDK and CDR2 SYGVNS. The CDR3 sequence is CASGFGSGGNTGELFF. CDR3 DNA: TGTGCCAGCGGGTTTGGGTCGGGAGGGAACACCGGGGAGCTGTTTTTT.

V is TRBV7-2 and J is TRBJ2-7; D is possibly TRBD1 (5 bases). Germline V gene data show CDR1 as SGHTA and CDR2 as FQGNSA. V was shortened by 1 base and J by 6 bases, with 7 bases between the two germline ends. This CDR3 region has 12 residues. The CDR3 protein is CASSLDRSEQYF. The CDR3, as DNA: TGTGCCAGCAGCTTAGACAGGTCCGAGCAGTACTTC.

The rearrangement links TRBV9 to TRBJ1-2; D call uncertain. The CDR3 loop spans 14 amino acids. CDR1 SGDLS and CDR2 YYNGEE come from the germline V gene. Trimming stripped 0 bases from V and 2 bases from J, with 8 bases between. This CDR3 reads CASSVASVNYGYTF. CDR3 sequence (DNA): TGTGCCAGCAGCGTAGCTTCCGTAAACTATGGCTACACCTTC. Variable domain in full (rest from reference TRBV9 and TRBJ1-2): DSGVTQTPKHLITATGQRVTLRCSPRSGDLSVYWYQQSLDQGLQFLIQYYNGEERAKGNILERFSAQQFPDLHSELNLSSLELGDSALYFCASSVASVNYGYTFGSGTRLTVV.

The J gene is TRBJ2-1, the V gene TRBV25-1; D is ambiguous. V was cut by 1 base and J by 0 bases, with 10 bases left in between. Germline V gives CDR1 MGHDK, CDR2 SYGVNS. The CDR3 sequence is 16 residues long. The CDR3 loop reads CASSESKGISYNEQFF. The CDR3 nucleotides read TGTGCCAGCAGTGAATCCAAGGGTATCTCCTACAATGAGCAGTTCTTC. The full variable domain, its missing parts supplied by reference TRBV25-1 and TRBJ2-1, is EADIYQTPRYLVIGTGKKITLECSQTMGHDKMYWYQQDPGMELHLIHYSYGVNSTEKGDLSSESTVSRIRTEHFPLTLESARPSHTSQYLCASSESKGISYNEQFFGPGTRLTVL.

V usage is TRBV11-3 and J usage is TRBJ1-1; D gene ambiguous. The length of the CDR3 is 16 residues. Germline lookup yields CDR1 SGHNT and CDR2 YENEEA. V was clipped by 5 bases and J by 0 bases, with 16 bases between them. CDR3: CASSRGFLALNTEAFF. CDR3 coding DNA: TGTGCCAGCAGCCGCGGTTTCCTTGCCCTGAACACTGAAGCTTTCTTT.

The CDR3 region has the DNA TGTGCCAGCAGCCAAGGGGGACAACTTTATGGCTACACCTTC. This codes for CASSQGGQLYGYTF. V is TRBV14 and J is TRBJ1-2, with D maybe TRBD1 (6 bases). The ends were cut back, 1 base at V and 5 bases at J, with 11 bases in the middle. There are 14 residues in the CDR3. The germline CDR1 and CDR2 sequences are SGHDN and FVKESK.

The chain's CDR3 is CAFSRGYNEQFF. In DNA form, the CDR3 reads TGTGCCTTCTCGCGGGGTTACAATGAGCAGTTCTTC. The chain has TRBV30 and TRBJ2-1, with D maybe TRBD2 (6 bases). Per the germline V gene, CDR1 is GTSNPN and CDR2 is SVGIG (reference sequence). The CDR3 covers 12 residues. V was trimmed by 7 bases and J by 4 bases, leaving 11 bases between them.

DNA for the CDR3: TGCGCCAGCAGCTGGGACCCCGGGACAGAATACAATGAGCAGTTCTTC. As protein: CASSWDPGTEYNEQFF. The chain joins TRBV5-1 to TRBJ2-7, with TRBD1 identical over 7 bases. The closer fit of TRBJ2-1 to the DNA end suggests the J call may be wrong. Germline CDR1 and CDR2: SGHRS and YFSETQ. The CDR3 has 16 amino acids.

V and J are TRBV5-1 and TRBJ1-1; tentative D call: TRBD1 (6 bases). Trimming removed 0 bases at V and 5 bases at J, with 11 bases between. The CDR3 sequence is 14 residues long. CDR1 is SGHRS, CDR2 YFSETQ, per germline. CDR3 nucleotides: TGCGCCAGCAGCTTGGCCAGGGGCGGGACTGAAGCTTTCTTT. Its protein product is CASSLARGGTEAFF.

The gene calls are TRBV5-1 and TRBJ1-1, with D possibly being TRBD1 (6 bases). CDR1 SGHRS and CDR2 YFSETQ come from the germline V gene. The V end was cut by 5 bases, the J end by 0 bases, with 14 bases between. The CDR3 has 15 residues. CDR3 in amino acids: CASRGATGVNTEAFF. The CDR3 DNA reads TGCGCCAGCAGGGGGGCAACAGGAGTGAACACTGAAGCTTTCTTT.

There are a few counts of this clone. The chain recombines TRBV25-1 with TRBJ1-2; weak D call: TRBD1 (5 bases). The CDR3 covers 14 residues. The germline V gene has CDR1 MGHDK and CDR2 SYGVNS. V was trimmed by 3 bases and J by 3 bases, leaving 11 bases between them. The CDR3 loop is CASSDLRGDYGYTF. CDR3 nucleotide sequence: TGTGCCAGCAGTGACCTGCGGGGCGACTATGGCTACACCTTC.

The chain is built from TRBV27 and TRBJ2-7, with TRBD2 identical over 8 bases. The CDR3 has 15 amino acids. The germline CDR1 and CDR2 sequences are MNHEY and SMNVEV (reference sequence). Trimming removed 5 bases from V and 3 bases from J; junction bases left unmatched: 9. This CDR3 reads CASSLQAGANYEQYF. The CDR3 nucleotides read TGTGCCAGCAGTCTGCAAGCGGGAGCAAACTACGAGCAGTACTTC.

The chain joins TRBV10-3 to TRBJ1-4; 7 nucleotides line up with TRBD1. J lost 6 bases, V lost 3 bases, and 10 bases had no gene match. The CDR3 spans 16 residues. Germline V gene data show CDR1 as ENHRY and CDR2 as SYGVKD. CDR3 nucleotides: TGTGCCATCAGTGAAGCTGACAGGGCGGGGGATGAAAAACTGTTTTTT. Its protein is CAISEADRAGDEKLFF.

The chain joins TRBV6-6 to TRBJ2-2, with 10 positions matching TRBD2. Germline V gene sequence: CDR1 MNHNY, CDR2 SVGAGI (reference sequence). This CDR3 comprises 16 residues. Trimming cost V 5 bases and J 7 bases; bases outside gene matches: 10. CDR3 coding DNA: TGTGCCAGCAGTCAAGTAGCGGGAGGAAGGGACGGGGAGCTGTTTTTT. Encoded protein: CASSQVAGGRDGELFF.

The chain uses TRBV18 and TRBJ1-1, with 7 bases fitting TRBD1. Germline CDR1 KGHSH, CDR2 LQKENI. The junction had 4 bases not matched to a gene; V was cut back by 9 bases and J by 3 bases. CDR3 size: 12 residues. The CDR3 reads CASQGVYTEAFF. DNA of the CDR3: TGTGCCAGTCAGGGGGTATACACTGAAGCTTTCTTT.

This clone has just one count. V gene TRBV7-9 combines with J gene TRBJ1-4; weak D call: TRBD1 (6 bases). Germline lookup yields CDR1 SEHNR and CDR2 FQNEAQ (reference sequence). The V gene lost 3 bases and the J gene lost 3 bases, with 8 bases spanning the gap. The CDR3 runs 14 residues. CDR3 sequence reads: CASSFWTANEKLFF. CDR3 bases: TGTGCCAGCAGCTTCTGGACAGCTAATGAAAAACTGTTTTTT.

This clone was picked up a small number of times. This chain connects TRBV7-3 to TRBJ1-5; no reliable D call. Per germline, CDR1 SGHTA and CDR2 FQGTGA. V was cut by 3 bases and J by 5 bases, with 8 bases left in between. This CDR3 comprises 13 residues. The CDR3, as DNA: TGTGCCAGCAGCTTTCAGGCCGATCAGCCCCAGCATTTT. It encodes CASSFQADQPQHF.

V usage is TRBV28 and J usage is TRBJ1-5; D is undetermined. Germline CDR1 reads MDHEN; CDR2 reads SYDVKM. V dropped 3 bases and J dropped 6 bases, with 9 bases sitting between them. The CDR3 extends over 13 amino acids. In nucleotides, the CDR3 is TGTGCCAGCAGTTTTGATAGGGCTCAGCCCCAGCATTTT. Translated: CASSFDRAQPQHF.

The chain carries TRBV2 and TRBJ2-1; D remains unclear. The CDR3 sequence is 16 residues long. V lost 3 bases and J lost 2, with 14 bases in between. CDR1 and CDR2 from the germline V gene are SNHLY and FYNNEI. The CDR3 bases are TGTGCCAGCAGTGATCTAGGTTCGGGCCCCTACAATGAGCAGTTCTTC. It codes for CASSDLGSGPYNEQFF.

This clone was seen a single time. This chain links TRBV19 with TRBJ1-3; tentative D call: TRBD1 (5 bases). CDR3 length: 16 residues. Germline assignment: CDR1 LNHDA and CDR2 SQIVND (reference sequence). Trimming removed 6 bases at V and 0 bases at J, with 15 bases between. CDR3 protein: CASRDGTPTSGNTIYF. The CDR3 coding sequence is TGTGCCAGTAGGGATGGGACGCCGACCTCTGGAAACACCATATATTTT.

This rearrangement joins TRBV29-1 to TRBJ1-5, with TRBD1 as a possible D gene (5 bases). The CDR3 runs 12 residues. Germline loops: CDR1 SQVTM, CDR2 ANQGSEA. Trimming took off 6 bases at V and 4 bases at J, with 10 bases between the two ends. CDR3 coding DNA: TGCAGCGTAAGGGACGGTAATCAGCCCCAGCATTTT. Translated, it gives CSVRDGNQPQHF.

V and J are TRBV30 and TRBJ1-4, with D possibly matching TRBD1 (5 bases). V was pared by 4 bases and J by 2 bases, with 17 bases between. Looked up from germline, CDR1 is GTSNPN and CDR2 is SVGIG (reference sequence). The CDR3 runs 16 residues. DNA of the CDR3: TGTGCCTGGACCCCACGGAGGGGCTGGACTAATGAAAAACTGTTTTTT. This gives the protein CAWTPRRGWTNEKLFF.